This TCR beta chain was obtained from a study of cytomegalovirus exposure and HLA in healthy donors. Whole-study findings and limits: Immune exposure information comprised only CMV serostatus. The study reported that TCR beta sequences accurately predicted HLA-A and HLA-B alleles in most subjects. The Asian-associated ancestry cluster reportedly had fewer N-insertions than the approximately 630-donor mean in a later analysis. Sequencing depth across donors, presence/absence analyses assumed, was roughly uniform.

This clone has only a few counts. Its target is not known. The PCR made use of 60 Vbeta and 13 Jbeta primers. The assay was immunoSEQ multiplex PCR, and TCRdb's table has in-frame clones only and misses some. The sample has approximately 97,000 clones; around 63% are singletons. The receptor comes from a human donor in good health. The material sequenced was PBMCs.

The CDR3 sequence is CSVEVTGNTIYF. The CDR3 nucleotides read TGCAGCGTTGAAGTCACTGGAAACACCATATATTTT. This rearrangement joins TRBV29-1 to TRBJ1-3, with D unclear. The CDR3 is made up of 12 amino acids. The V gene's germline CDR1 is SQVTM and CDR2 ANQGSEA. Between the trimmed V and J ends, which lost 1 base and 2 bases, there was a span of 3 bases.